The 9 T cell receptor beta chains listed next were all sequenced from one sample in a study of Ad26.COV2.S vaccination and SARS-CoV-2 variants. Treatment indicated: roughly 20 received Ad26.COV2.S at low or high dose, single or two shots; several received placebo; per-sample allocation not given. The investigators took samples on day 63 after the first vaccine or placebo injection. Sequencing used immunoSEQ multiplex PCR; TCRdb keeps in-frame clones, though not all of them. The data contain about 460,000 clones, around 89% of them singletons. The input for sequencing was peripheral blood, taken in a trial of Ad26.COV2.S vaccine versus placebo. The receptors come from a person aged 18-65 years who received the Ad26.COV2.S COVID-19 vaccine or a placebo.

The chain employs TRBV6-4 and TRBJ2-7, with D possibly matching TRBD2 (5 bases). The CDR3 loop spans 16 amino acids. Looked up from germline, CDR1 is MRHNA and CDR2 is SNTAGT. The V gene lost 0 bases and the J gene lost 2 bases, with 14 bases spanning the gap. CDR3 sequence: CASSDSRAGLTYEQYF. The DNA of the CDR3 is TGTGCCAGCAGTGACTCGAGGGCAGGTCTGACCTACGAGCAGTACTTC.

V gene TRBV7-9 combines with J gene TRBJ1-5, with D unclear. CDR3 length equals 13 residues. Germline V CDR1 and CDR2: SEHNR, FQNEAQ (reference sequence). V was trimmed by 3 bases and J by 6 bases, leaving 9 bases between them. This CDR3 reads CASSLGAPQPQHF. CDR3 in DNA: TGTGCCAGCAGCTTGGGTGCACCTCAGCCCCAGCATTTT. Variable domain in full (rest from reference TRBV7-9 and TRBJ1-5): DTGVSQNPRHKITKRGQNVTFRCDPISEHNRLYWYRQTLGQGPEFLTYFQNEAQLEKSRLLSDRFSAERPKGSFSTLEIQRTEQGDSAMYLCASSLGAPQPQHFGDGTRLSIL.

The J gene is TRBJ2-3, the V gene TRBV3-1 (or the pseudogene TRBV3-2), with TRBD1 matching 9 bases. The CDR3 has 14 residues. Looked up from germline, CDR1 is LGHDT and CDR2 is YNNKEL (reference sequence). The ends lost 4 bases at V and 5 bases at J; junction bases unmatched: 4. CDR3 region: CASSRDRVKDTQYF. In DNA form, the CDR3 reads TGTGCCAGCAGCCGGGACAGGGTAAAAGATACGCAGTATTTT.

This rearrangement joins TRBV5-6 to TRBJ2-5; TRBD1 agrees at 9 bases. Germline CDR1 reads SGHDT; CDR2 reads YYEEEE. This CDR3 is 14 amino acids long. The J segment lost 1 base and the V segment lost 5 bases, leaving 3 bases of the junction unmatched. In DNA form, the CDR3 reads TGTGCCAGCAGGCTGACAGGGGGCCAAGAGACCCAGTACTTC. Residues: CASRLTGGQETQYF.

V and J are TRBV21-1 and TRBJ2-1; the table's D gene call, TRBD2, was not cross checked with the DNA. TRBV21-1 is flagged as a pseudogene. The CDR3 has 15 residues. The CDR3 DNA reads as TGTGCCAGCAGCAAAGTGACTAGCGGGGACAATGAGCAGTTCTTC. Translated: CASSKVTSGDNEQFF.

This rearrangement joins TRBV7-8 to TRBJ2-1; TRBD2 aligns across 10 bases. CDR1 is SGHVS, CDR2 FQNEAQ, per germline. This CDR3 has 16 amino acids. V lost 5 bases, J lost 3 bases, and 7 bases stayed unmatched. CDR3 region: CASSLGTSAFYNEQFF. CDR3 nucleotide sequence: TGTGCCAGCAGCCTCGGGACTAGCGCATTCTACAATGAGCAGTTCTTC.

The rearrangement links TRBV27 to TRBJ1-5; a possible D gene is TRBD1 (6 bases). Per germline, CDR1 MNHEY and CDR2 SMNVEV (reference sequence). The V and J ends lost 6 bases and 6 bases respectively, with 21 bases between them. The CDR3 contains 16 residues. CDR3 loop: CASRGAGGAWSQPQHF. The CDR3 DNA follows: TGTGCCAGCAGGGGGGCCGGGGGAGCGTGGAGTCAGCCCCAGCATTTT.

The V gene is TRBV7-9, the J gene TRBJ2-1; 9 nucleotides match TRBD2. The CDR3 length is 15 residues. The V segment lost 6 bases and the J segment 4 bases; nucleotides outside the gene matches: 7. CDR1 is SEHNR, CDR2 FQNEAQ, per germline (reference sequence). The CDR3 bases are TGTGCCAGCAGATCCGGGACTAGCAGTTACAATGAGCAGTTCTTC. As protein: CASRSGTSSYNEQFF.

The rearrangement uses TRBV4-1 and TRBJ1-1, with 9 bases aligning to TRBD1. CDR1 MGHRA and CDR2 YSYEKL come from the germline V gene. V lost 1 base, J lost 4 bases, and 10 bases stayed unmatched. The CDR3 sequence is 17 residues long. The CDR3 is CASSQGPWGQGVTEAFF. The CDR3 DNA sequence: TGCGCCAGCAGCCAAGGCCCGTGGGGACAGGGCGTCACTGAAGCTTTCTTT.